These 10 T cell receptor beta chains were all obtained from the same sample, sequenced in a study of control samples from healthy donors and cancer patients. Clones were read by immunoSEQ multiplex PCR, and TCRdb kept only the in-frame ones, dropping some. The repertoire holds around 80,000 clones, with around nine tenths as singletons. Sequencing was done on a sample of blood. Receptors originate from a woman aged 45 to 65 in good health.

This chain joins TRBV4-1 and TRBJ1-2; 7 bases map to TRBD1. Germline values: CDR1 MGHRA, CDR2 YSYEKL. The length of the CDR3 is 17 residues. V was clipped by 0 bases and J by 2 bases; unmatched bases: 9. CDR3 loop: CASSQDAMGQHNYGYTF. The CDR3 bases are TGCGCCAGCAGCCAAGATGCCATGGGACAGCACAACTATGGCTACACCTTC.

The rearrangement uses TRBV7-2 and TRBJ2-1; TRBD1 might be the D (5 bases). Germline values: CDR1 SGHTA, CDR2 FQGNSA. The germline V and J ends were trimmed by 3 bases and 9 bases, with 15 bases remaining between them. The CDR3 totals 14 residues. Written as DNA, the CDR3 is TGTGCCAGCAGCTTGGGGCTATCATTCGGTGAGCAGTTCTTC. As protein: CASSLGLSFGEQFF.

This clone came up many times. Other DNA sequences in the same sample also yield this CDR3. The gene calls are TRBV5-4 and TRBJ1-1, with a possible D match to TRBD1 (5 bases). Germline CDR1 SGHNT, CDR2 YYREEE (reference sequence). The CDR3 consists of 13 residues. V was shortened by 5 bases and J by 6 bases, with 14 bases between the two germline ends. Here the CDR3 DNA reads TGTGCCAGCAGGGAAACAGGCCGCGCTGAAGCTTTCTTT. Its translation is CASRETGRAEAFF.

The V call is TRBV19, the J call TRBJ1-5; 7 bases fit TRBD1. Germline V gene sequence: CDR1 LNHDA, CDR2 SQIVND (reference sequence). V gave up 4 bases and J gave up 3 bases; unmatched junction bases: 15. CDR3 size: 18 residues. Here the CDR3 reads CASSTPRKTGNYNQPQHF. The CDR3 DNA is TGTGCCAGTAGTACCCCTCGTAAGACAGGGAACTACAATCAGCCCCAGCATTTT.

DNA for the CDR3: TGTGCCAGCAGCTTTTGGCGGCGCTACGAGCAGTACTTC. Protein: CASSFWRRYEQYF. The V call is TRBV11-2, the J call TRBJ2-7; D gene uncertain. V was pared by 3 bases and J by 3 bases, with 9 bases between. Germline CDR1 reads SGHAT; CDR2 reads FQNNGV. CDR3 length equals 13 residues.

The chain employs TRBV4-2 and TRBJ2-3; 12 bases are a match to TRBD2. Germline V gives CDR1 LGHNA, CDR2 YNFKEQ. This CDR3 spans 18 amino acids. The junction had 14 bases not matched to a gene; V was cut back by 5 bases and J by 5 bases. Written as DNA, the CDR3 is TGTGCCAGCAGCTATACCCGGGGACTAGCGGGCCGGGGAGATACGCAGTATTTT. Residues: CASSYTRGLAGRGDTQYF.

The chain combines TRBV19 with TRBJ1-2; TRBD1 aligns across 7 bases. Germline V gives CDR1 LNHDA, CDR2 SQIVND (reference sequence). V dropped 6 bases and J dropped 2; count of bases not matched to a gene: 9. The CDR3 spans 15 residues. The CDR3 sequence: CASREPGTANYGYTF. CDR3 sequence (DNA): TGTGCCAGTAGAGAACCCGGGACAGCGAACTATGGCTACACCTTC.

The chain couples TRBV9 to TRBJ1-2; no clear D. Trimming removed 0 bases at V and 1 base at J, with 10 bases between. The CDR3 loop spans 15 amino acids. Germline V lookup: CDR1 SGDLS, CDR2 YYNGEE. CDR3 amino acids: CASSVAHRDNYGYTF. Here the CDR3 DNA reads TGTGCCAGCAGCGTAGCTCATAGGGATAACTATGGCTACACCTTC. The whole variable domain, filled in from reference TRBV9 and TRBJ1-2, reads DSGVTQTPKHLITATGQRVTLRCSPRSGDLSVYWYQQSLDQGLQFLIQYYNGEERAKGNILERFSAQQFPDLHSELNLSSLELGDSALYFCASSVAHRDNYGYTFGSGTRLTVV.

The chain joins TRBV25-1 to TRBJ2-7, with a tentative D call TRBD2 (6 bases). The CDR3 is 15 amino acids. Germline V CDR1 and CDR2: MGHDK, SYGVNS. The V and J ends lost 6 bases and 0 bases respectively, with 15 bases between them. The CDR3 is CASSGGPRSSYEQYF. The CDR3 DNA reads as TGTGCCAGCAGCGGGGGACCAAGGAGCTCCTACGAGCAGTACTTC.

V usage is TRBV7-9 and J usage is TRBJ2-7, with 8 bases fitting TRBD2. Germline V gene sequence: CDR1 SEHNR, CDR2 FQNEAQ (reference sequence). Trimming at V came to 1 base and at J to 9 bases, leaving 2 bases not matched to a gene. The CDR3 consists of 12 residues. The CDR3 nucleotides read TGTGCCAGCAGCTTAGACGGGGGGGTGCAGTACTTC. Translation: CASSLDGGVQYF.